This record concerns one T cell receptor beta chain sequence. This clone has more than one count but fewer than ten. Its antigen has not been determined. Base qualities are not provided; no much larger clone lies one nucleotide away. The Qiagen DNeasy kit was used to extract genomic DNA from unsorted PBMCs and from the negatively selected CD4+ and CD8+ fractions. TCR beta CDR3 regions were amplified by immunoSEQ multiplex PCR using primers annealing to V and J segments. Amplification bias was minimized using a synthetic immune receptor repertoire, and residual bias was removed computationally after sequencing. On the authors' methods: Custom Python scripts were used to quantify repertoire diversity as the Shannon entropy index. Unsorted, CD4+ and CD8+ repertoires were examined separately, except in combined analyses, for which CD4+ and CD8+ sequences were merged in silico. A clone was considered expanded if an increase in frequency of at least 2-fold after treatment relative to C1D1 was found, and a pseudocount of 0.5 was applied to clones undetected at baseline. Clones with 0 or 1 copy at C1D1 were defined as singleton clones, while clones with 2 or more copies were defined as non-singleton clones. Clones expanded in unsorted samples were assigned a CD4+, CD8+ or unknown annotation through matching of protein sequences in sorted samples from the same patient. Wilcoxon tests on paired samples were used to test diversity changes from C1D1 to C4D1. In its TCRdb copy, this immuneACCESS table keeps in-frame sequences only and misses some clones. Where compared with another copy, unresolved V genes explain less than half of these, and the others have no known cause. V and J calls and clone size follow that table, whereas D and trimming were derived from the DNA. The table for this sample lists approximately 99,000 clones; nearly 90% of them were counted only once. The ten largest clonotypes hold just under 20% of the sample.

Reading the label with the study, this specimen's time point is: cycle 2 day 1 (C2D1) of nivolumab. Every trial patient had relapsed after autologous stem cell transplantation, and cohorts A, B and C differed in prior brentuximab vedotin exposure. The trial cohort was composed of approximately 56 patients with relapsed/refractory classical Hodgkin lymphoma, for whom complete response, partial response or progressive disease was recorded as best overall response. In the multi-cohort phase II CheckMate 205 trial, trial patients received single-agent nivolumab. An independent review committee assessed best overall response by applying the 2007 International Working Group response criteria. Trial PBMCs were collected just before the start of nivolumab (C1D1) and during therapy at cycle 2 day 1 and cycle 4 day 1. Peripheral blood was collected in 8 mL Vacutainer Cell Preparation Tubes, from which PBMCs were isolated by centrifugation and then cryopreserved.

The sample comes from a study of PD-1 blockade in classical Hodgkin lymphoma (dated by TCRdb to 2018 to 2021). General notes on the study: Nivolumab dosing was 3 mg/kg intravenously every 2 weeks, continuing until either disease progression or unacceptable toxicity. The study used TCR beta sequencing and CyTOF to define a peripheral blood immune signature of response to PD-1 blockade in classical Hodgkin lymphoma. On the study overall, not on this receptor specifically: The study covered only a single clinical trial cohort, and the causes of the repertoire differences, possibly disease activity or prior therapy, were still not defined. Baseline diversity similar to that of newly diagnosed patients was observed in trial patients achieving complete response, whereas significantly lower diversity was observed in partial responders and progressors. Baseline TCR diversity was reported to be lower in newly diagnosed patients than in healthy donors, and even lower in relapsed/refractory patients. By C4D1, a significant rise was seen in CD4+ TCR diversity but not in CD8+ TCR diversity (p=0.0027 vs p=0.16), and the rise was most apparent among complete responders (p=0.02). Lower diversity was seen in patients whose nivolumab began less than 1 year after ASCT, and these patients were left out of later analyses so that immune reconstitution would not confound the results.

The CDR3 runs 18 residues from the cysteine to the phenylalanine. The retained sequence is limited to the CDR3, 54 bases, with the frame set at the first base. The germline V gene provides CDR1 LGHNA and CDR2 YSLEER. V was cut back by 0 bases and J by 0 bases, leaving a gap of 15 bases between them. The source material was peripheral blood mononuclear cells (PBMCs), sampled before the second cycle of nivolumab. The TCR originated in a human donor with classical Hodgkin lymphoma. Here the chain combines TRBV4-3 and TRBJ1-3; the D gene assignment is ambiguous. The nucleotide sequence reads TGCGCCAGCAGCCAAGATATTAATAAGGCCCTCTCTGGAAACACCATATATTTT. This yields the protein CASSQDINKALSGNTIYF.